This entry describes one TCR beta chain. Its antigen has not been determined. The sample holds no much larger clone one base away, and base qualities are not on file. Trimming accounts for 6 bases at V and 1 base at J, while the number of junction bases matched to no gene is 12. The CDR1 and CDR2 encoded by the germline V gene (reference sequence) are GTSNPN and SVGIG. Inclusive of the bounding cysteine and phenylalanine, the CDR3 is 17 residues long. Only CDR3 DNA remains: 51 bases, in frame from the first base. This record belongs to a study of control samples from healthy donors and cancer patients (dated by TCRdb to 2019 to 2021). The protocol used for the library was the immunoSEQ multiplex PCR assay. The table comes from immuneACCESS by way of TCRdb, which keeps in-frame sequences with V and J called. Part of the clones is missing from these tables; in studies checked, under half for an unresolved V gene and the rest for unknown reasons. The sample yields more than 85,000 clones; around 89% were counted once. Roughly 3.7% of the sample is in the top ten clones.

Material for sequencing was PBMCs. The chain uses TRBV30 and TRBJ2-5, and TRBD2 matches 12 of the central bases. This sequence was found in a woman aged 55-70 years with lung cancer. The CDR3 is CACSDPGLAGSQETQYF. The DNA sequence is as follows: TGTGCCTGCTCCGACCCCGGACTAGCGGGATCCCAAGAGACCCAGTACTTC.